This T cell receptor beta chain was obtained from a study of cytomegalovirus exposure and HLA in healthy donors. The wider study: The Caucasian-associated ancestry cluster held roughly 78% of more than 350 genotyped donors. Regarding the study as a whole: Per a prior analysis, the majority of TCR beta V segments were productive roughly 90% or roughly 30% of the time. The study had only CMV serostatus as immune exposure information. It was 164 TCR beta chains that were listed as cytomegalovirus-associated.

Both 60 Vbeta primers and 13 Jbeta primers went into the PCR. Measured with immunoSEQ multiplex PCR; TCRdb has only the in-frame clones, and not every one. Here the sample spans more than 150,000 clones, about four fifths being singletons. In the case of this clone: What it recognizes is unknown.

V was pared by 3 bases and J by 5 bases, with 4 bases of the junction left unmatched. This CDR3 has 15 amino acids. Germline-derived CDR1 and CDR2 are LGHNA and YSLEER. The sample taken for sequencing was PBMCs. The chain carries TRBV4-3 and TRBJ2-3; TRBD1 aligns across 11 bases. The sequence was collected from a man between 40 and 49 years old in good health and CMV-seronegative. DNA of the CDR3: TGCGCCAGCAGCCAGGGACAGGGGGATGGAGATACGCAGTATTTT. Residues: CASSQGQGDGDTQYF.